The clone carrying this TCR beta chain was observed a single time. The donors were all Caucasian adults (living in Nashville, Tennessee). This sample stems from a study of shared clonotypes between healthy human individuals. About the research overall: Donors consisted of a couple of women and three men between 18 and 49.

This CDR3 contains 14 residues. The V gene lost 6 bases and the J gene lost 5 bases, with 17 bases spanning the gap. CDR1 is MNHEY and CDR2 is SVGAGI in the germline V gene. The authors split each subset's genomic DNA evenly across several immunoSEQ plates. Here immunoSEQ multiplex PCR was the method, and the copy in TCRdb shows in-frame clones only, minus some. The sample records a few million clones, about 92% being singletons. The specimen was naive CD4+ T cells sorted from blood. Subset reported: CD45RA+ positively selected. The receptor comes from a man aged 18 to 35 in good health. The J gene is TRBJ2-7, the V gene TRBV6-5; D is possibly TRBD1 or TRBD2 (5 bases each). The CDR3 spells CASRPPGPTNEQYF. CDR3 in DNA: TGTGCCAGCAGACCTCCGGGACCTACAAACGAGCAGTACTTC.